Detailed here is one T cell receptor (beta chain). What it binds is unknown. Some 30,000 T cell genomes (around 200 ng DNA) went into each sorted-subset replicate. TCRdb's copy holds only in-frame clones and misses some; the assay was immunoSEQ multiplex PCR. The sample has about 2.4 million clones, over 85% seen once. This sample stems from a study of shared clonotypes between healthy human individuals. CDR3 size: 16 residues. Trimming took 5 bases from V and 1 from J; bases not matched to a gene: 7. Germline CDR1 SGHTA, CDR2 FQGTGA. Study observations and caveats: Naive CD4 clonotype sharing across several donors was 4.5% to 6%.

This TCR was sampled from a man aged 18-30 years in good health. Some clones in this sample may be carry-over from other donors' samples. Material for sequencing was naive CD4+ T cells from PBMCs. Described subset: CD45RA+ positively selected. The chain carries TRBV7-3 and TRBJ2-7; 11 bases align to TRBD2. This CDR3 reads CASSPKLAGVSYEQYF. For the CDR3, the DNA is TGTGCCAGCAGCCCGAAACTAGCGGGAGTTTCCTACGAGCAGTACTTC.